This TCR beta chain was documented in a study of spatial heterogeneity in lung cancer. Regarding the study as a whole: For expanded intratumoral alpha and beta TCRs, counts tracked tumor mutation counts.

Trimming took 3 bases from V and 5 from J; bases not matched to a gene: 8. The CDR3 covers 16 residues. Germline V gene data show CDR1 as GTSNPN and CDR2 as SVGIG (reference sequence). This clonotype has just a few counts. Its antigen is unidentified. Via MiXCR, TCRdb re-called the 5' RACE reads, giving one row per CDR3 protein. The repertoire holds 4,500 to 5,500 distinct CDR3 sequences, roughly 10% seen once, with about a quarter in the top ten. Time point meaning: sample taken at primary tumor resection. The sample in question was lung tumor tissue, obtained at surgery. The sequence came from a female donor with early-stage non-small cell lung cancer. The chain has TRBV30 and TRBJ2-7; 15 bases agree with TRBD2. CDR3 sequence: CAWRAGTSGRRNEQYF. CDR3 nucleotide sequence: TGTGCCTGGAGGGCCGGGACTAGCGGGAGGAGGAACGAGCAGTACTTC. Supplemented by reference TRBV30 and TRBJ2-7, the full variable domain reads SQTIHQWPATLVQPVGSPLSLECTVEGTSNPNLYWYRQAAGRGLQLLFYSVGIGQISSEVPQNLSASRPQDRQFILSSKKLLLSDSGFYLCAWRAGTSGRRNEQYFGPGTRLTVT.